This T cell receptor (beta chain) was captured by sequencing in a study of blood T cells in healthy people across ages. About this clonotype itself: What it binds is not known.

Study-wide results and limits: Naive CD4+ cell counts and diversity both ran higher in long-lived than in aged donors.

Germline CDR1 and CDR2: MNHNY and SVGAGI (reference sequence). This CDR3 region has 15 residues. With 5 bases removed from V and 12 bases from J, the gap between germline ends came to 23 bases. Primers used in a second PCR of about 7 to 12 cycles were a sample-barcoded 5' primer and a J-beta primer mix. Unique molecular identifiers of 12 random nucleotides labeled each cDNA. Per-sample output comprised a minimum of 2.5 million paired-end reads containing CDR3. TCRdb reprocessed the 5' RACE reads with MiXCR, giving one entry per CDR3 protein. The table lists 730,000 or so distinct CDR3 sequences, roughly 41% of them singletons.

The receptor comes from a woman aged 60-75 years in good health. The J gene is TRBJ2-1, the V gene TRBV6-6; tentative D call: TRBD1 (8 bases). The sequencing sample was made of blood. The DNA of the CDR3 is TGTGCCAGCAGTCCCACAGGGGGGCCTTCGGGAGGGCAGTTCTTC. Its translation is CASSPTGGPSGGQFF.